The rows below give T cell receptor beta chains drawn from one sample of a study of PD-L1 blockade in urothelial cancer. The data were produced by immunoSEQ multiplex PCR, yet TCRdb's version contains in-frame clones alone and is incomplete. The repertoire consists of about 55,000 clones, with more than 80% occurring once and the leading ten covering 1% to 1.5%. Sequencing was performed on PBMCs, taken around atezolizumab (anti-PD-L1) treatment. These receptors all come from a man aged 45-60 years with urothelial cancer. The CDR3 runs from the conserved cysteine through the conserved F or W. The order of the fields is clone size, V gene, J gene, D gene, CDR3 protein, CDR3 DNA. The D gene is left open where the match is weak. Not all rows give a size; the values are once, few, many and, for expanded clones, a class.

-	TRBV30	TRBJ2-3	-	CAWTGLWTDTQYF	TGTGCCTGGACAGGCCTGTGGACAGATACGCAGTATTTT
-	TRBV7-2	TRBJ1-3	TRBD1	CASSSQGAGSTGNTIYF	TGTGCCAGCAGCTCACAGGGGGCAGGCTCGACTGGAAACACCATATATTTT
-	TRBV30	TRBJ2-1	TRBD2	CAWTGASGSYEQFF	TGTGCCTGGACTGGGGCTAGCGGGAGCTATGAGCAGTTCTTC
-	TRBV18	TRBJ1-4	TRBD1	CASSPLGTGAEKLFF	TGTGCCAGCTCACCACTCGGGACAGGGGCTGAAAAACTGTTTTTT
-	TRBV9	TRBJ2-1	TRBD2	CASSEWALLAGDYNEQFF	TGTGCCAGCAGCGAATGGGCCCTACTAGCGGGTGATTACAATGAGCAGTTCTTC
once	TRBV18	TRBJ2-6	-	CASSIDAGLTGANVLTF	TGTGCCAGCTCAATCGACGCGGGCCTTACAGGGGCCAACGTCCTGACTTTC
-	TRBV12-5	TRBJ2-1	TRBD2	CASDSGWAGGRYEQFF	TGTGCTAGTGATTCTGGCTGGGCGGGGGGGCGGTATGAGCAGTTCTTC
-	TRBV7-3	TRBJ2-3	TRBD2	CASSLEKLAGGTDTQYF	TGTGCCAGCAGCTTAGAGAAACTAGCGGGCGGAACAGATACGCAGTATTTT
-	TRBV11-2	TRBJ2-5	-	CASSFRSFGRQETQYF	TGTGCCAGCAGCTTTAGGAGCTTTGGTCGTCAAGAGACCCAGTACTTC
few	TRBV5-1	TRBJ1-1	-	CASSLGVSRGATEAFF	TGCGCCAGCAGCTTGGGGGTGTCCAGGGGAGCGACTGAAGCTTTCTTT
-	TRBV6-1	TRBJ2-5	TRBD1	CASTGGETQYF	TGTGCCAGCACAGGGGGAGAGACCCAGTACTTC
-	TRBV4-1	TRBJ2-7	TRBD1	CASSEESTRDRSYEQYF	TGCGCCAGCAGCGAAGAATCAACCCGGGACAGATCCTACGAGCAGTACTTC
-	TRBV19	TRBJ2-2	TRBD1	CASYGQGDTGELFF	TGTGCCAGTTATGGACAGGGGGACACCGGGGAGCTGTTTTTT
-	TRBV30	TRBJ2-2	TRBD2	CAWSVLAGSPGELFF	TGTGCCTGGAGTGTACTAGCGGGAAGCCCCGGGGAGCTGTTTTTT
-	TRBV9	TRBJ1-2	-	CASSVVTGWGYTF	TGTGCCAGCAGCGTAGTTACAGGGTGGGGCTACACCTTC
-	TRBV5-6	TRBJ1-2	TRBD1	CASSIWDRDYGYTF	TGTGCCAGCAGCATTTGGGACAGGGACTATGGCTACACCTTC
-	TRBV14	TRBJ2-1	TRBD2	CASKLAGVYNEQFF	TGTGCCAGCAAACTAGCGGGAGTGTACAATGAGCAGTTCTTC
-	TRBV25-1	TRBJ1-1	TRBD1	CASRGTGNTEAFF	TGTGCCAGCCGAGGGACAGGCAACACTGAAGCTTTCTTT
-	TRBV6-6	TRBJ2-1	TRBD2	CASSYRGLVNNEQFF	TGTGCCAGCAGTTACAGGGGACTAGTAAACAATGAGCAGTTCTTC
once	TRBV2	TRBJ2-1	TRBD2	CASQDYTSGDYNEQFF	TGTGCCAGCCAGGACTACACTAGCGGGGACTACAATGAGCAGTTCTTC
few	TRBV27	TRBJ2-1	TRBD2	CASSPQREAYNEQFF	TGTGCCAGCAGTCCCCAGCGGGAGGCCTACAATGAGCAGTTCTTC
-	TRBV10-3	TRBJ2-1	TRBD2	CAIRTSGGLYPDEQFF	TGTGCCATCAGGACTAGCGGGGGCCTGTACCCGGATGAGCAGTTCTTC
-	TRBV5-8	TRBJ2-2	-	CASLRRANTGELFF	TGTGCCAGCCTCCGGAGAGCGAACACCGGGGAGCTGTTTTTT
-	TRBV14	TRBJ2-7	-	CASSQRQGQTNSYEQYF	TGTGCCAGCAGCCAACGTCAAGGCCAGACAAACTCCTACGAGCAGTACTTC
once	TRBV5-6	TRBJ2-3	-	CASSLFRGDTQYF	TGTGCCAGCAGCTTGTTTCGGGGAGATACGCAGTATTTT
-	TRBV6-6	TRBJ2-1	TRBD1	CASGRQGTGRDEQFF	TGTGCCAGCGGAAGACAGGGGACCGGTCGGGATGAGCAGTTCTTC
-	TRBV9	TRBJ2-5	-	CASSVRGGPSAETQYF	TGTGCCAGCAGCGTCCGCGGGGGCCCGAGTGCAGAGACCCAGTACTTC
many	TRBV18	TRBJ1-2	TRBD1	CASSPIPDGRGDGYTF	TGTGCCAGCTCACCAATCCCGGACGGCAGGGGGGACGGCTACACCTTC
-	TRBV7-6	TRBJ2-1	TRBD2	CASSPELGAGGSYNEQFF	TGTGCCAGCAGCCCAGAATTGGGAGCGGGAGGCTCCTACAATGAGCAGTTCTTC
-	TRBV18	TRBJ2-7	TRBD1	CASSPGQGNYEQYF	TGTGCCAGCTCACCGGGACAGGGGAACTACGAGCAGTACTTC
-	TRBV7-2	TRBJ2-5	TRBD2	CASSMASTSGGQKTQYF	TGTGCCAGCAGCATGGCATCGACTAGCGGGGGGCAGAAGACCCAGTACTTC
few	TRBV6-5	TRBJ1-5	TRBD1	CASSFSDRGGQPQHF	TGTGCCAGCAGTTTCTCAGACAGGGGCGGTCAGCCCCAGCATTTT
-	TRBV29-1	TRBJ2-1	-	CSAKRANNEQFF	TGCAGCGCAAAGCGGGCCAACAATGAGCAGTTCTTC
-	TRBV4-3	TRBJ1-2	-	CASSQDHNFNYGYTF	TGCGCCAGCAGCCAAGATCATAACTTTAACTATGGCTACACCTTC
-	TRBV18	TRBJ1-2	TRBD1	CASSPMQGVTYGYTF	TGTGCCAGCTCACCAATGCAGGGGGTAACCTATGGCTACACCTTC
-	TRBV12-5	TRBJ2-5	TRBD1	CASGSSDRSETQYF	TGTGCTAGTGGTTCCTCGGACAGGTCCGAGACCCAGTACTTC
-	TRBV5-4	TRBJ2-7	-	CASSLGQSLYEQYF	TGTGCCAGCAGCCTCGGACAGTCCCTTTACGAGCAGTACTTC
few	TRBV5-1	TRBJ2-1	-	CASSLDSSSYNEQFF	TGCGCCAGCAGCTTGGACAGTTCATCCTACAATGAGCAGTTCTTC
-	TRBV4-2	TRBJ2-5	TRBD2	CASGGLAGEEETQYF	TGTGCCAGCGGGGGACTAGCGGGGGAGGAGGAGACCCAGTACTTC
few	TRBV10-1	TRBJ2-2	TRBD1	CATSTGTGGSGELFF	TGCGCCACTAGTACCGGGACAGGGGGATCCGGGGAGCTGTTTTTT
-	TRBV2	TRBJ2-1	TRBD2	CASSEKLAGFYNEQFF	TGTGCCAGCAGTGAAAAACTAGCGGGGTTTTACAATGAGCAGTTCTTC